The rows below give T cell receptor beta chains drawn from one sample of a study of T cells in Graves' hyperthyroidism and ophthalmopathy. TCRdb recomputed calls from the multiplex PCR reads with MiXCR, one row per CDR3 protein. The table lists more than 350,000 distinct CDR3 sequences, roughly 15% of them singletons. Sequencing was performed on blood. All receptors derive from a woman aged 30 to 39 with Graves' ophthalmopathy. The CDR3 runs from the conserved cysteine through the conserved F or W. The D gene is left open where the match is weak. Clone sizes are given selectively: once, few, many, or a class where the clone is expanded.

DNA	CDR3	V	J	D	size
TGTGCCAGCAGCTCAGTTCGGGGAATCTACGAGCAGTACTTC	CASSSVRGIYEQYF	TRBV11-3	TRBJ2-7	-	many
TGCGCCAGCAGCCAAGACCTAGCGTTCAATGAGCAGTTCTTC	CASSQDLAFNEQFF	TRBV10-1	TRBJ2-1	-	-
TGTGCCAGCAGGGGCCCCAGGGTCCGTGGCTACACCTTC	CASRGPRVRGYTF	TRBV2	TRBJ1-2	-	many
TGTGCCACGGAACTTCATGGGAGTGGCTACACCTTC	CATELHGSGYTF	TRBV15	TRBJ1-2	-	few
TGTGCCAGCTCACCACCGAAAGGGGTTAGCACAGATACGCAGTATTTT	CASSPPKGVSTDTQYF	TRBV18	TRBJ2-3	-	many
TGTGCCAGCAGATTTAGCGGGGAACGGGAGAACCAGTACTTC	CASRFSGERENQYF	TRBV7-9	TRBJ2-5	TRBD2	once
TGTGCCAGCAGCGTAGAACTAGCGGGGGGCCGCAATGAGCAGTTCTTC	CASSVELAGGRNEQFF	TRBV7-3	TRBJ2-1	TRBD2	many
TGTGCCATCAGTGAGTCGGGACTTGACTATGGCTACACCTTC	CAISESGLDYGYTF	TRBV10-3	TRBJ1-2	-	-
TGTGCCAGCAGCTTTACTTCCCCGGGACAGGGCACAAAAGAGACCCAGTACTTC	CASSFTSPGQGTKETQYF	TRBV7-9	TRBJ2-5	TRBD1	many
TGTGCCAGCAGCTCCCGCGGGGGCCTGGGGGAGACCCAGTACTTC	CASSSRGGLGETQYF	TRBV9	TRBJ2-5	-	few
TGTGCCAGCAGCCCAGGGGCAGGGGGCCATGGCTACACCTTC	CASSPGAGGHGYTF	TRBV7-9	TRBJ1-2	TRBD1	many
TGTGCCAGCACCTTGGGACAGGGCCTCTACGAGCAGTACTTC	CASTLGQGLYEQYF	TRBV13	TRBJ2-7	TRBD1	many
TGTGGCCCCCTTGGGACAGCGTCCGAGCCAACTAATGAAAAACTGTTTTTT	CGPLGTASEPTNEKLFF	TRBV19	TRBJ1-4	TRBD1	-
TGTGCCAGCAGTTCCGCCCTTGGGGGGGGGAGCCAAGAGACCCAGTACTTC	CASSSALGGGSQETQYF	TRBV27	TRBJ2-5	TRBD2	many
TGCGCCAGCAGCTCGACAGGGGAGTGGTCTGAAGCTTTCTTT	CASSSTGEWSEAFF	TRBV5-1	TRBJ1-1	TRBD1	many
TGTGCCAGCAGTCAAGGACGGCCCTATGGCTACACCTTC	CASSQGRPYGYTF	TRBV2	TRBJ1-2	-	many
TGTGCCAGCAGTTTTCAGGGGGCGGTGGGAGAGACCCAGTACTTC	CASSFQGAVGETQYF	TRBV28	TRBJ2-5	TRBD1	many